This T cell receptor beta chain was identified during a study of chemoradiotherapy in HPV16-positive cancers. Whole-study findings and limits: HPV-specific T cells were functionally defined from only a couple of HPV16-positive patients. Candidate HPV-specific clones and E7-related TCR motifs grew in tumor during treatment.

Repeated repertoire sampling spanned the course of chemoradiotherapy. Produced via immunoSEQ multiplex PCR; TCRdb's table is partial and in-frame only. The sample holds around 62,000 clones, 88% seen once. Looked up from germline, CDR1 is KGHSH and CDR2 is LQKENI. Trimming at V came to 3 bases and at J to 1 base, leaving 5 bases not matched to a gene. This CDR3 has 15 amino acids. Of note for this clone: Its matching antigen is unknown.

The chain carries TRBV18 and TRBJ2-7, with 8 bases fitting TRBD2. This TCR was recovered from a human donor with HPV-associated anogenital cancer. Sequencing used blood, obtained from a patient who underwent chemoradiotherapy. CDR3 region: CASSPPAGVSYEQYF. For the CDR3, the DNA is TGTGCCAGCTCACCCCCAGCGGGGGTGTCCTACGAGCAGTACTTC.